This TCR beta chain was obtained from a study of cytomegalovirus exposure and HLA in healthy donors. Points from the study as a whole: In a later analysis, TCR beta V- and J-gene trimming was associated with a missense DCLRE1C variant. Being productive about 87% or about 30% of the time was typical of most TCR beta V segments in an earlier analysis.

The PCR was carried out with 60 Vbeta primers and 13 Jbeta primers. The assay was immunoSEQ multiplex PCR, and TCRdb's table has in-frame clones only and misses some. The sample holds about 230,000 clones, about 85% seen once. This clone appeared once. What it binds is unknown. The V gene lost 1 base and the J gene lost 5 bases, with 8 bases spanning the gap. The CDR3 is made up of 14 amino acids. Per germline, CDR1 LGHNA and CDR2 YNFKEQ. This TCR was sampled from a human donor in good health. Sequencing was done on a sample of PBMCs. The chain combines TRBV4-2 with TRBJ1-4; D uncertain. The CDR3 DNA reads TGTGCCAGCAGCCAAGTATCGAGAAATGAAAAACTGTTTTTT. Residues: CASSQVSRNEKLFF.